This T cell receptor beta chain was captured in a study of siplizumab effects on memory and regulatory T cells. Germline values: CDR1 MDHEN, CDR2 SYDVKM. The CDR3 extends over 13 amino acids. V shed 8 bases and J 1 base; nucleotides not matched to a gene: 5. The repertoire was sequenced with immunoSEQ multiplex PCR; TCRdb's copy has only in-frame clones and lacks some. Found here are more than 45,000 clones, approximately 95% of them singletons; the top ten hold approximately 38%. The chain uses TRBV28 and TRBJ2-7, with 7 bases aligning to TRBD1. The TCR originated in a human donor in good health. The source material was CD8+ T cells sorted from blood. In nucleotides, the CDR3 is TGTGCCAGCGCCTCGGGACAGTCCTACGAGCAGTACTTC. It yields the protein CASASGQSYEQYF.